This is a list of T cell receptor beta chains from one sample in a study of low-dose radiotherapy and immunotherapy resistance in tumors. TCRdb re-called the reads through MiXCR, storing one row per CDR3 protein. The sample contains about 82,000 distinct CDR3 sequences, under 20% of which appear only once. This material consisted of PBMCs, taken before treatment. These receptors were taken from a male donor with prostate cancer. The conserved cysteine and the conserved F or W are not part of the CDR3 here. The order of the fields is V gene, clone size, CDR3 protein. Only some rows state a clone size, as once, few, many or a class for expanded clones.

v_gene: TRBV7-2; abundance: many; CDR3aa: ASSPKTGANVLT
v_gene: TRBV28; abundance: many; CDR3aa: ASSLFRISYEQY
v_gene: TRBV6-5; abundance: many; CDR3aa: ASSRRQGEDGYT
v_gene: TRBV2; abundance: many; CDR3aa: ASSVGVRETQY
v_gene: TRBV6-2/TRBV6-3; abundance: many; CDR3aa: ASSYGLAGNNEQF
v_gene: TRBV5-1; abundance: many; CDR3aa: ASRGQVNTEAF
v_gene: TRBV19; abundance: many; CDR3aa: ASSKTSGSADTQY
v_gene: TRBV6-2/TRBV6-3; abundance: NA; CDR3aa: ASSQGRGTDTQY
v_gene: TRBV25-1; abundance: many; CDR3aa: ASSSLAGTEAF
v_gene: TRBV10-2; abundance: many; CDR3aa: ASSESEGPGVGHEQY
v_gene: TRBV10-2; abundance: many; CDR3aa: ASSESPSGSSYEQF
v_gene: TRBV3-1; abundance: many; CDR3aa: ASSQVAGGMHNEQF
v_gene: TRBV25-1; abundance: few; CDR3aa: ASSHAGNTDTQY
v_gene: TRBV15; abundance: many; CDR3aa: ATSGGLLRGEAF
v_gene: TRBV28; abundance: NA; CDR3aa: ASSLVGEETQY
v_gene: TRBV30; abundance: few; CDR3aa: AWTSAGWGTQY